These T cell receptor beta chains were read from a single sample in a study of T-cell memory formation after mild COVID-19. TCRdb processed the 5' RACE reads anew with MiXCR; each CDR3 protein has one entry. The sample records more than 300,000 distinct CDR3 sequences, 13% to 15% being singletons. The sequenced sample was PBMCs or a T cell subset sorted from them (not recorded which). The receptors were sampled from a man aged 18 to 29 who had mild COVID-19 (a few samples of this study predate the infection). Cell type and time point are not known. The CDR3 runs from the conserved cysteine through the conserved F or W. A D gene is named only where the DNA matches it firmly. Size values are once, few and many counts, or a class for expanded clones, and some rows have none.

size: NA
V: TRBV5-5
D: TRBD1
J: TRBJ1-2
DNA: TGTGCCAGCAATAAGGGACAGGGGGCAGAGGGCTACACCTTC
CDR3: CASNKGQGAEGYTF

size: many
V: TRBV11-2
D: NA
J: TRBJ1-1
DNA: TGTGCCAGCAGCTTTCGGGTTGACACTGAAGCTTTCTTT
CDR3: CASSFRVDTEAFF

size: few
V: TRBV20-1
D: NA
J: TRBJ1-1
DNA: TGCAGTGCGCCTCGACAGAGAAACACTGAAGCTTTCTTT
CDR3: CSAPRQRNTEAFF

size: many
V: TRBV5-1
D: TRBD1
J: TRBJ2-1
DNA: TGCGCCAGCAGTTCGGACAGGGGTTCGGATGAGCAGTTCTTC
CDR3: CASSSDRGSDEQFF

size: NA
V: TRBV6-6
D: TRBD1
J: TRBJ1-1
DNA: TGTGCCATAACAGGGGGCACTGAAGCTTTCTTT
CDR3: CAITGGTEAFF

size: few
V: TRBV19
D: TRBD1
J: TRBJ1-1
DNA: TGTGCCAGTAGTATACCGCTACAGGGGGTGAACACTGAAGCTTTCTTT
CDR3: CASSIPLQGVNTEAFF

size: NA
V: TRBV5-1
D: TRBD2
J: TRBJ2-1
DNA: TGCGCCAGCAGGAGGGGAGGGGCCAACAATGAGCAGTTCTTC
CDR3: CASRRGGANNEQFF

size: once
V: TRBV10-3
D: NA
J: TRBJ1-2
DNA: TGTGCCATCAAGGAGCAGGGTAGATCGAGCTACACCTTC
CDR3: CAIKEQGRSSYTF

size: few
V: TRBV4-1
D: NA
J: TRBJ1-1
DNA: TGCGCCAGCAGCCAAAGAGGGGAGGTGAAAGCTTTCTTT
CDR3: CASSQRGEVKAFF

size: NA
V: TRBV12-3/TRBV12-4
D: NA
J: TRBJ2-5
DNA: TGTGCCAGCAGCAGTTTAGTTGCAGGCGATCTCTTCCAAGAGACCCAGTACTTC
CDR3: CASSSLVAGDLFQETQYF

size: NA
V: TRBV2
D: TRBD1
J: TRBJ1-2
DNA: TGTGCCAGCAGTTTCTTTTACAGGGGGCATAGGGATGGCTACACCTTC
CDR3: CASSFFYRGHRDGYTF

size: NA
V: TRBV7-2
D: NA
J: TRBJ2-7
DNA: TGTGCCAGCAGCTTACCAGGAGGGGGGGCCTCCTACGAGCAGTACTTC
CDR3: CASSLPGGGASYEQYF

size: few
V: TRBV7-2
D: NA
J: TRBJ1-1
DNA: TGTGCCAGCAGCACCCGGGGGGGCGAGACCACTGAAGCTTTCTTT
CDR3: CASSTRGGETTEAFF

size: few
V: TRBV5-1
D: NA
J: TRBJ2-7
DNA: TGCGCCAGCAGCTTGGGGTGGGACGACGAGCAGTACTTC
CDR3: CASSLGWDDEQYF